This TCR beta chain emerged from a study of T cells after yellow fever vaccination. From germline, CDR1 is SGHDT and CDR2 YYEEEE. With 3 bases clipped from V and 7 bases from J, the junction kept 5 bases outside the gene matches. CDR3 length: 14 amino acids. A single record per CDR3 protein comes from TCRdb applying MiXCR to the 5' RACE reads. The repertoire holds some 9,600 distinct CDR3 sequences, with around 5% as singletons. This clonotype occurred many times. This clonotype was obtained from a man younger than 35 who received the YFV17D yellow fever vaccine. The gene calls are TRBV5-6 and TRBJ2-1; 9 nucleotides match TRBD1. This specimen was PBMCs, either bulk or a sorted T-cell subset (CD4+, CD8+, memory, or dextramer-sorted; not recorded which), taken around 14 days after the first yellow fever vaccination. CDR3 amino acids: CASSWGTGRNEQFF. As DNA, the CDR3 is TGTGCCAGCAGCTGGGGGACAGGGAGGAATGAGCAGTTCTTC.